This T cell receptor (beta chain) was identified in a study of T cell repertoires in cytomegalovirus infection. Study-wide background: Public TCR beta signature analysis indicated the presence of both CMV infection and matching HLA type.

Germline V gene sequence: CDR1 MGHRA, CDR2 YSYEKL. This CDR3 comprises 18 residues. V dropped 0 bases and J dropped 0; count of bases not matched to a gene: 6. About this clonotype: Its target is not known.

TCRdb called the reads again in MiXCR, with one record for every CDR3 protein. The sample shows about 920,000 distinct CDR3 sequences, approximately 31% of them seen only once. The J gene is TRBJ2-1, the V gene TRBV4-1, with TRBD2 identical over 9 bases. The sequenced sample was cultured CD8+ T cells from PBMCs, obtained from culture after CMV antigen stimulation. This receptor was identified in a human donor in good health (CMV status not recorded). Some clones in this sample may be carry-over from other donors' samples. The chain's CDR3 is CASSQDRSGGPSYNEQFF. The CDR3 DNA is TGCGCCAGCAGCCAAGATCGGAGCGGGGGGCCCTCCTACAATGAGCAGTTCTTC.